The clone carrying this T cell receptor beta chain was detected a few times. This record belongs to a study of shared clonotypes between healthy human individuals. The CDR3 loop spans 16 amino acids. The V end was cut by 4 bases, the J end by 3 bases, with 19 bases between. The germline CDR1 and CDR2 sequences are MNHEY and SVGAGI. Method: immunoSEQ multiplex PCR; TCRdb's copy keeps in-frame clones and lacks some. This table holds 75,000 to 100,000 clones, less than 50% found once. This receptor was identified in a woman in her thirties or forties in good health. Some clones in this sample may be carry-over from other donors' samples. The V and J genes are TRBV6-5 and TRBJ2-7, with D possibly being TRBD1 (5 bases). The sequencing input was PBMCs. The DNA of the CDR3 is TGTGCCAGCAGTTTTGGACACCCGGGCGTAGGCTACGAGCAGTACTTC. Amino acid sequence: CASSFGHPGVGYEQYF.